This TCR beta chain was sequenced during a study of shared T cell receptors in the human thymus. Germline-derived CDR1 and CDR2 are MDHEN and SYDVKM. Trimming removed 5 bases from V and 6 bases from J, with 20 bases in between. CDR3 length equals 15 residues. Assay used: immunoSEQ multiplex PCR; TCRdb lists only in-frame clones, some missing. Of almost 550,000 clones detected, 70% to 80% appear once; the ten largest clones hold about 0.013%. These data are also associated with another study on human thymus T cells. That work adds: Related research found strongly overlapping thymic repertoires in unrelated individuals.

Sequenced: thymocytes. This rearrangement joins TRBV28 to TRBJ2-7, with D possibly being TRBD1 (6 bases). This clonotype was sampled from a boy in the first two years of life with a congenital heart defect. The CDR3 DNA sequence: TGTGCCAGCAGTCCACAGGGAAGTTATCTGGGCGAGCAGTACTTC. Its translation: CASSPQGSYLGEQYF.